Below, 3 T cell receptor beta chains from the same sample are listed, as sequenced in a study of CD8+ T cells in alopecia areata. Sequencing used cDNA as its template, made by extracting RNA and reverse transcribing it. Profiled with immunoSEQ multiplex PCR; TCRdb holds only in-frame clones, not every one. In the table there are 220,000 or so clones, 50% to 60% of which are singletons. The material sequenced was CD4+ T cells sorted from blood, taken at week 0. The receptors derive from a human donor with alopecia areata.

DNA of the CDR3: TGCAGCGTCCAAACGAGGGTCTCTAACACTGAAGCTTTCTTT. Its protein product is CSVQTRVSNTEAFF. The chain is built from TRBV29-1 and TRBJ1-1; D gene uncertain. CDR1 is SQVTM and CDR2 is ANQGSEA in the germline V gene. This CDR3 has 14 amino acids. The V end was cut by 6 bases, the J end by 2 bases, with 16 bases between.

The chain links TRBV14 to TRBJ2-1; the match to TRBD2 covers 8 bases. The germline V gene has CDR1 SGHDN and CDR2 FVKESK. This CDR3 contains 16 residues. Trimming removed 1 base from V and 5 bases from J; junction bases left unmatched: 7. CDR3 residues: CASSQGPGLGDNEQFF. Here the CDR3 DNA reads TGTGCCAGCAGCCAAGGACCGGGACTAGGAGACAATGAGCAGTTCTTC. The complete variable domain, with remaining parts taken from reference TRBV14 and TRBJ2-1, reads EAGVTQFPSHSVIEKGQTVTLRCDPISGHDNLYWYRRVMGKEIKFLLHFVKESKQDESGMPNNRFLAERTGGTYSTLKVQPAELEDSGVYFCASSQGPGLGDNEQFFGPGTRLTVL.

The chain is built from TRBV25-1 and TRBJ1-2; D is possibly TRBD1 (5 bases). The CDR3 loop spans 14 amino acids. Per the germline V gene, CDR1 is MGHDK and CDR2 is SYGVNS. Trimming removed 4 bases from V and 8 bases from J, with 17 bases in between. This chain's CDR3 is CASSGPGTTRGYTF. The CDR3, as DNA: TGTGCCAGCAGTGGTCCCGGGACGACCCGGGGCTACACCTTC.